The 11 T cell receptor beta chains below all came from one sample that was sequenced in a study of vaccination and CD4 T cells after COVID-19. Treatment defined: approximately nine-day PBMC culture with coronavirus spike peptide pools or control peptides (ViraFEST assay). Sequenced with the Oncomine TCR Beta short-read assay was DNA taken from cultured CD4+ T cells. TCRdb re-called the PCR reads with MiXCR, one entry per CDR3 protein. The table shows about 3,500 distinct CDR3 sequences, with approximately 31% occurring only once. These TCRs are of unknown antigen specificity. Sequencing was performed on CD4+ T cells from blood, cultured in vitro. The receptors shown here come from a human donor who had recovered from COVID-19.

The chain employs TRBV19 and TRBJ1-5; perhaps TRBD1 as D (5 bases). Germline CDR1 LNHDA, CDR2 SQIVND (reference sequence). This CDR3 region has 15 residues. V was clipped by 5 bases and J by 2 bases, with 13 bases between them. The CDR3 DNA reads as TGTGCCAGTAGTCCGGGACTTGAGGGCAATCAGCCCCAGCATTTT. It is translated as CASSPGLEGNQPQHF.

V and J are TRBV5-4 and TRBJ2-5, with D perhaps assigned TRBD1 or TRBD2 (6 bases each). Deletions cut 0 bases from V and 7 bases from J, with 7 bases between. CDR1 is SGHNT, CDR2 YYREEE, per germline (reference sequence). This CDR3 contains 12 residues. Here the CDR3 reads CASSLEGGTQYF. The CDR3 nucleotides read TGTGCCAGCAGCTTGGAGGGGGGGACCCAGTACTTC.

Comments on this clonotype: An end of the junction does not agree with germline; a read error may underlie this. The chain couples TRBV10-2 to TRBJ1-5; 9 positions match TRBD1. CDR1 is WSHSY, CDR2 SAAADI, per germline. The CDR3 contains 15 residues. The CDR3 spells CASSEETGGKQPRHF. The DNA for the CDR3 is TGCGCCAGCAGTGAGGAGACAGGGGGGAAACAGCCCCGGCATTTT.

CDR3 in amino acids: CASSSRESYNEQFF. The CDR3 DNA is TGTGCCAGCAGCTCCCGTGAGTCCTACAATGAGCAGTTCTTC. The genes are TRBV9 and TRBJ2-1; D ambiguous. Trimming stripped 4 bases from V and 1 base from J, with 9 bases between. The CDR3 is made up of 14 amino acids. Germline V CDR1 and CDR2: SGDLS, YYNGEE.

The V call is TRBV20-1, the J call TRBJ1-2; no firm D call. Germline-derived CDR1 and CDR2 are DFQATT and SNEGSKA (reference sequence). CDR3 length: 14 residues. The V gene lost 1 base and the J gene lost 0 bases, with 9 bases spanning the gap. The chain's CDR3 is CSARVQHANYGYTF. CDR3 DNA: TGCAGTGCTAGAGTTCAACACGCTAACTATGGCTACACCTTC.

The V and J genes are TRBV6-1 and TRBJ2-7, with TRBD2 identical over 7 bases. V gave up 6 bases and J gave up 2 bases; unmatched junction bases: 13. The CDR3 is made up of 16 amino acids. Germline values: CDR1 MNHNS, CDR2 SASEGT. The CDR3 spells CASRASGTGGTYEQYF. The DNA of the CDR3 is TGTGCCAGCAGGGCCTCGGGGACGGGGGGTACCTACGAGCAGTACTTC.

Sample share makes this clonotype medium-sized. The V and J genes are TRBV2 and TRBJ2-3; D is possibly TRBD2 (6 bases). There are 14 residues in the CDR3. CDR1 SNHLY and CDR2 FYNNEI come from the germline V gene. With 7 bases removed from V and 0 bases from J, the gap between germline ends came to 11 bases. CDR3 DNA sequence: TGTGCCAGCATGAAGGGGACTAGCACAGATACGCAGTATTTT. Its translation: CASMKGTSTDTQYF.

V and J are TRBV12-3 or TRBV12-4 and TRBJ2-3; D not resolved. Trimming cost V 0 bases and J 0 bases, with 10 bases left between them. The CDR3 contains 16 residues. Written as DNA, the CDR3 is TGTGCCAGCAGTTTAGCACGGCGACTGAGCACAGATACGCAGTATTTT. Its translation is CASSLARRLSTDTQYF.

In this sample, this clonotype turned up a few times. The chain links TRBV2 to TRBJ1-1, with 8 bases aligning to TRBD1. The CDR3 consists of 14 residues. Trimming cost V 5 bases and J 8 bases; bases outside gene matches: 10. The germline CDR1 and CDR2 sequences are SNHLY and FYNNEI. The CDR3 DNA reads as TGTGCCAGCAGTTCCCGAGGACAGGGATTAGAAGCTTTCTTT. Its translation: CASSSRGQGLEAFF.

The CDR3 here is CASSQASDRGIYGYTF. As DNA, the CDR3 is TGTGCCAGCAGCCAGGCTAGTGACAGGGGAATCTATGGCTACACCTTC. This chain links TRBV4-2 with TRBJ1-2; 8 bases match TRBD1. Germline V gene data show CDR1 as LGHNA and CDR2 as YNFKEQ. V trimming: 3 bases; J trimming: 4 bases; junction bases outside the gene matches: 10. This CDR3 spans 16 amino acids.

The chain carries TRBV9 and TRBJ2-5, with 7 bases that match TRBD1. Per germline, CDR1 SGDLS and CDR2 YYNGEE. The CDR3 totals 15 residues. The trim removed 4 bases at V and 5 bases at J, leaving 11 bases unmatched. CDR3 residues: CASSTGAKRRETQYF. The CDR3 nucleotides read TGTGCCAGCAGCACAGGGGCTAAACGCCGCGAGACCCAGTACTTC.